Presented here are 14 T cell receptor beta chains from one specimen sequenced in a study of shared clonotypes between healthy human individuals. TCRdb keeps only in-frame clones here, not all; method: immunoSEQ multiplex PCR. Of approximately 2.3 million clones in the sample, approximately 93% were seen once. The specimen sequenced was naive CD4+ T cells from PBMCs. The subset is: CD45RA+ positively selected. Receptors were obtained from a young man in good health. Some clones in this sample may be carry-over from other donors' samples.

This clone was seen more than once but under ten times. The chain has TRBV30 and TRBJ2-7; possible D gene TRBD1, 6 bases. The CDR3 has 12 amino acids. Trimming took off 5 bases at V and 3 bases at J, with 11 bases between the two ends. Per germline, CDR1 GTSNPN and CDR2 SVGIG (reference sequence). CDR3 bases: TGTGCCTGGGGACGGGACAACTACGAGCAGTACTTC. It specifies CAWGRDNYEQYF. The whole variable domain, remainder taken from reference TRBV30 and TRBJ2-7, is SQTIHQWPATLVQPVGSPLSLECTVEGTSNPNLYWYRQAAGRGLQLLFYSVGIGQISSEVPQNLSASRPQDRQFILSSKKLLLSDSGFYLCAWGRDNYEQYFGPGTRLTVT.

The V and J genes are TRBV5-1 and TRBJ1-4; D is unclear. Trimming cost V 4 bases and J 8 bases, with 12 bases left between them. Germline V gene lookup returns CDR1 SGHRS and CDR2 YFSETQ. The length of the CDR3 is 13 residues. The chain's CDR3 is CASSETLQEKLFF. DNA for the CDR3: TGCGCCAGCAGCGAAACATTACAGGAAAAACTGTTTTTT.

Turning to this clone: The same CDR3 also results from other DNA sequences found in this sample. This chain connects TRBV7-2 to TRBJ2-2; D gene ambiguous. This CDR3 has 13 amino acids. V gave up 5 bases and J gave up 1 base, with 5 bases separating them. The germline CDR1 and CDR2 sequences are SGHTA and FQGNSA. CDR3 sequence: CASSVQNTGELFF. The CDR3 DNA reads TGTGCCAGCAGCGTACAGAACACCGGGGAGCTGTTTTTT. Full variable domain (outside the CDR3, taken from reference TRBV7-2 and TRBJ2-2): GAGVSQSPSNKVTEKGKDVELRCDPISGHTALYWYRQSLGQGLEFLIYFQGNSAPDKSGLPSDRFSAERTGGSVSTLTIQRTQQEDSAVYLCASSVQNTGELFFGEGSRLTVL.

The DNA of the CDR3 is TGTGCCAGCAGCATCAGACAGGGAATAACCTACGAGCAGTACTTC. Translating gives CASSIRQGITYEQYF. The chain couples TRBV7-9 to TRBJ2-7; 7 bases line up with TRBD1. The CDR3 totals 15 residues. Germline CDR1 reads SEHNR; CDR2 reads FQNEAQ (reference sequence). Trimming cost V 5 bases and J 2 bases; bases outside gene matches: 9.

In this sample, this clone turned up once. The V and J genes are TRBV6-6 and TRBJ1-5, with D unclear. The V end was cut by 6 bases, the J end by 0 bases, with 9 bases between. The germline V gene has CDR1 MNHNY and CDR2 SVGAGI (reference sequence). This CDR3 is 14 amino acids long. The CDR3 region is CASRSGYSNQPQHF. CDR3 nucleotide sequence: TGTGCCAGCAGGTCCGGATATAGCAATCAGCCCCAGCATTTT.

The rearrangement joins TRBV19 to TRBJ2-7, with D possibly TRBD1 on 6 matching bases. Germline loops: CDR1 LNHDA, CDR2 SQIVND (reference sequence). The CDR3 is made up of 15 amino acids. V dropped 4 bases and J dropped 5 bases, with 18 bases sitting between them. This CDR3 is CASSNFGQRRNEQYF. CDR3 in DNA: TGTGCCAGTAGTAACTTCGGACAGAGGAGAAACGAGCAGTACTTC.

With regard to this clone: Other DNA sequences from this sample encode an identical CDR3 as well. This rearrangement joins TRBV27 to TRBJ2-5; 8 nucleotides line up with TRBD2. CDR3 length: 15 residues. From germline, CDR1 is MNHEY and CDR2 SMNVEV (reference sequence). The V segment lost 0 bases and the J segment 2 bases; nucleotides outside the gene matches: 2. The CDR3 protein is CASSLSRGGQETQYF. CDR3 nucleotide sequence: TGTGCCAGCAGTTTATCCCGGGGGGGGCAAGAGACCCAGTACTTC.

This chain connects TRBV29-1 to TRBJ2-5; 9 nucleotides line up with TRBD2. Germline V gene sequence: CDR1 SQVTM, CDR2 ANQGSEA. There are 14 residues in the CDR3. V lost 6 bases to trimming and J lost 2 bases; unmatched junction nucleotides: 7. For the CDR3, the DNA is TGCAGCGTACATCCGGGACTAGCACAAGAGACCCAGTACTTC. It translates to CSVHPGLAQETQYF.

With regard to this clone: The sample holds other DNA sequences that translate to the same CDR3. The J gene is TRBJ1-1, the V gene TRBV7-7, with 8 bases that match TRBD1. Germline CDR1 and CDR2: SSHAT and FNYEAQ (reference sequence). Trimming removed 5 bases from V and 4 bases from J; junction bases left unmatched: 3. The CDR3 spans 13 residues. The CDR3 sequence: CASSLDRGTEAFF. The CDR3 region has the DNA TGTGCCAGCAGCCTAGACAGGGGCACTGAAGCTTTCTTT.

The chain is built from TRBV6-5 and TRBJ2-6; D not resolved. CDR1 and CDR2 (germline): MNHEY, SVGAGI. CDR3 length: 12 residues. The V end was cut by 6 bases, the J end by 12 bases, with 12 bases between. CDR3 in amino acids: CASSSSAAVLTF. As DNA, the CDR3 is TGTGCCAGCAGCTCTTCGGCGGCCGTCCTGACTTTC.

Of note for this clone: Other DNA sequences in the sample encode the same CDR3. This chain connects TRBV5-1 to TRBJ1-4; D is undetermined. The CDR3 sequence is 13 residues long. V was cut by 8 bases and J by 0 bases, with 8 bases left in between. CDR1 and CDR2 (germline): SGHRS, YFSETQ. CDR3 sequence reads: CASRAATNEKLFF. The CDR3 DNA follows: TGCGCCAGTAGAGCAGCAACTAATGAAAAACTGTTTTTT.

The V and J genes are TRBV10-3 and TRBJ2-1; 8 bases match TRBD2. This CDR3 has 14 amino acids. Germline V gives CDR1 ENHRY, CDR2 SYGVKD. With 7 bases clipped from V and 9 bases from J, the junction kept 11 bases outside the gene matches. CDR3 in DNA: TGTGCCATCAAACCCGGACTAGCAGGTAGTGAGCAGTTCTTC. Amino acids: CAIKPGLAGSEQFF.

Points on this clone: The sample contains more than one DNA sequence encoding this CDR3. The chain is built from TRBV11-3 and TRBJ1-1; D is unresolved. Trimming took 5 bases from V and 2 from J, leaving 9 bases between them. This CDR3 has 13 residues. CDR1 and CDR2 from the germline V gene are SGHNT and YENEEA. In nucleotides, the CDR3 is TGTGCCAGCAGCACCGGACCAAACACTGAAGCTTTCTTT. Amino acids: CASSTGPNTEAFF.

V gene TRBV27 combines with J gene TRBJ1-5, with D uncertain. V was shortened by 6 bases and J by 2 bases, with 14 bases between the two germline ends. This CDR3 comprises 15 residues. CDR1 and CDR2 (germline): MNHEY, SMNVEV (reference sequence). The CDR3 DNA is TGTGCCAGCAGCCCCCAATGGGGTGGCAATCAGCCCCAGCATTTT. Its protein product is CASSPQWGGNQPQHF.